These 32 T cell receptor beta chains share one sample of origin, sequenced in a study of CD8+ T cells in alopecia areata. Extracted RNA was reverse transcribed into cDNA, the sequencing template. The data were produced by immunoSEQ multiplex PCR, yet TCRdb's version contains in-frame clones alone and is incomplete. Of over 200,000 clones in the sample, 50% to 60% were seen once. Sample: CD4+ T cells sorted from blood, taken at week 0. The receptors derive from a human donor with alopecia areata.

The chain combines TRBV5-1 with TRBJ1-2; 7 bases map to TRBD1. V shed 1 base and J 2 bases; nucleotides not matched to a gene: 2. The germline CDR1 and CDR2 sequences are SGHRS and YFSETQ. The CDR3 has 14 amino acids. The CDR3 reads CASSLTGQNYGYTF. Here the CDR3 DNA reads TGCGCCAGCAGCTTGACGGGACAGAACTATGGCTACACCTTC.

The J gene is TRBJ2-7, the V gene TRBV2; 8 bases map to TRBD1. From germline, CDR1 is SNHLY and CDR2 FYNNEI. The V gene end was trimmed by 0 bases and the J gene end by 12 bases; junction bases not matched to a gene: 10. The CDR3 extends over 14 amino acids. CDR3 loop: CASSEALQGASGYF. Written as DNA, the CDR3 is TGTGCCAGCAGTGAAGCGCTCCAGGGGGCTTCGGGGTACTTC.

J is TRBJ1-1 and V is TRBV29-1; D is perhaps TRBD1 (5 bases). Trimming took 6 bases from V and 6 from J, leaving 8 bases between them. The CDR3 has 10 residues. The germline gives CDR1 SQVTM, CDR2 ANQGSEA. CDR3 loop: CSVTRAEAFF. CDR3 DNA: TGCAGCGTGACCAGGGCTGAAGCTTTCTTT.

By share, this clone ranks as medium-sized. The genes are TRBV6-5 and TRBJ2-1, with D maybe TRBD1 (5 bases). The CDR3 is 15 amino acids. Trimming took off 6 bases at V and 0 bases at J, with 12 bases between the two ends. Germline V gives CDR1 MNHEY, CDR2 SVGAGI. The chain's CDR3 is CASRWTTSSYNEQFF. CDR3 DNA: TGTGCCAGCAGGTGGACAACAAGCTCCTACAATGAGCAGTTCTTC.

The chain joins TRBV11-2 to TRBJ1-3, with 9 bases lining up with TRBD1. CDR3 length equals 16 residues. The ends lost 5 bases at V and 0 bases at J; junction bases unmatched: 5. Germline CDR1 SGHAT, CDR2 FQNNGV. CDR3 residues: CASSLGQGLSGNTIYF. CDR3 nucleotides: TGTGCCAGCAGCCTGGGACAGGGCCTCTCTGGAAACACCATATATTTT.

This clone was recorded once. The chain is built from TRBV7-2 and TRBJ1-1, with unresolved D. Germline assignment: CDR1 SGHTA and CDR2 FQGNSA. This CDR3 contains 14 residues. V gave up 2 bases and J gave up 1 base, with 8 bases separating them. CDR3 bases: TGTGCCAGCAGCTTATGGAGCGGGAACACTGAAGCTTTCTTT. It translates to CASSLWSGNTEAFF.

The sample holds a few counts of this clone. This chain connects TRBV5-1 to TRBJ2-7; D call uncertain. V gave up 4 bases and J gave up 5 bases, with 19 bases separating them. The V gene's germline CDR1 is SGHRS and CDR2 YFSETQ. The CDR3 sequence is 15 residues long. The CDR3 protein is CASSPSDPGRDEQYF. The CDR3 nucleotides are TGCGCCAGCAGCCCCTCGGACCCCGGAAGGGACGAGCAGTACTTC.

This sequence joins TRBV27 and TRBJ2-2; the D gene is possibly TRBD1 (6 bases). This CDR3 is built from 15 residues. Trimming stripped 7 bases from V and 2 bases from J, with 14 bases between. Germline CDR1 reads MNHEY; CDR2 reads SMNVEV (reference sequence). The CDR3 sequence: CASIGSRGNTGELFF. The CDR3 nucleotides are TGTGCCAGCATTGGTTCCAGGGGAAACACCGGGGAGCTGTTTTTT.

This clone was detected a few times. The J gene is TRBJ1-6, the V gene TRBV9, with TRBD1 matching 7 bases. The CDR3 runs to 16 residues. V shed 3 bases and J 7 bases; nucleotides not matched to a gene: 10. Germline V gene data show CDR1 as SGDLS and CDR2 as YYNGEE. CDR3: CASSGGIDRANSPLHF. CDR3 in DNA: TGTGCCAGCAGCGGGGGAATTGACAGGGCGAATTCACCCCTCCACTTT.

V and J are TRBV30 and TRBJ1-6, with D tentatively TRBD1 (6 bases). The V and J ends lost 5 bases and 10 bases respectively, with 18 bases between them. This CDR3 has 14 amino acids. The V gene's germline CDR1 is GTSNPN and CDR2 SVGIG (reference sequence). CDR3 bases: TGTGCCTGGGGGATGGGGGCCAGGGGATCACCCCTCCACTTT. Its protein is CAWGMGARGSPLHF. Complete variable domain (other parts from reference TRBV30 and TRBJ1-6): SQTIHQWPATLVQPVGSPLSLECTVEGTSNPNLYWYRQAAGRGLQLLFYSVGIGQISSEVPQNLSASRPQDRQFILSSKKLLLSDSGFYLCAWGMGARGSPLHFGNGTRLTVT.

The chain uses TRBV14 and TRBJ1-1; TRBD1 might be the D (5 bases). The ends were cut back, 4 bases at V and 11 bases at J, with 23 bases in the middle. Germline CDR1 reads SGHDN; CDR2 reads FVKESK. The CDR3 runs 15 residues. The CDR3 DNA is TGTGCCAGCAGCCCCACTACGGGGCCCCGAAGTTCGGCTTTCTTT. Amino acids: CASSPTTGPRSSAFF.

This clone has more than one count but fewer than ten. V and J are TRBV5-1 and TRBJ2-7; no clear D. Trimming removed 6 bases at V and 0 bases at J, with 13 bases between. This CDR3 is 14 amino acids long. Germline lookup yields CDR1 SGHRS and CDR2 YFSETQ. Written as DNA, the CDR3 is TGCGCCAGCACCCTTTCTACAGACTCCTACGAGCAGTACTTC. Protein product: CASTLSTDSYEQYF.

The chain links TRBV11-2 to TRBJ1-2; 7 nucleotides agree with TRBD1. Trimming removed 4 bases from V and 3 bases from J; junction bases left unmatched: 5. The germline gives CDR1 SGHAT, CDR2 FQNNGV. The CDR3 is 14 amino acids. Here the CDR3 reads CASSSLTGDYGYTF. DNA of the CDR3: TGTGCCAGCAGCTCGCTCACAGGGGACTATGGCTACACCTTC.

The chain has TRBV5-4 and TRBJ1-6; TRBD1 might be the D (6 bases). V was clipped by 6 bases and J by 10 bases, with 14 bases between them. CDR3 length: 13 amino acids. The germline V gene encodes CDR1 SGHNT and CDR2 YYREEE (reference sequence). CDR3 DNA sequence: TGTGCCAGCACCTCTACAGGGAGCTCACCCCTCCACTTT. Its translation: CASTSTGSSPLHF.

The chain joins TRBV6-6 to TRBJ2-5; TRBD1 agrees at 9 bases. Germline values: CDR1 MNHNY, CDR2 SVGAGI (reference sequence). The CDR3 consists of 15 residues. V shed 6 bases, J shed 7 bases, and the junction held 12 bases outside the gene matches. The CDR3 region is CASSHDRGMGGTQYF. The CDR3 nucleotides read TGTGCCAGCAGCCACGACAGGGGGATGGGTGGGACCCAGTACTTC.

The chain joins TRBV6-1 to TRBJ1-2; no clear D gene. Per germline, CDR1 MNHNS and CDR2 SASEGT. V shed 5 bases and J shed 6 bases, with 13 bases lying between them. This CDR3 has 13 residues. DNA for the CDR3: TGTGCCAGCAGTCACATGGACGGCGATGGCTACACCTTC. This sequence encodes CASSHMDGDGYTF.

J is TRBJ1-2 and V is TRBV5-1; unclear D gene. V was cut by 0 bases and J by 7 bases, with 16 bases left in between. Germline V gives CDR1 SGHRS, CDR2 YFSETQ. This CDR3 has 15 residues. Written as DNA, the CDR3 is TGCGCCAGCAGCTTGGGGTCGGATGCAATGCGTGGCTACACCTTC. Translated: CASSLGSDAMRGYTF.

The chain has TRBV2 and TRBJ1-5; D call uncertain. The germline V and J ends were trimmed by 6 bases and 6 bases, with 12 bases remaining between them. Per the germline V gene, CDR1 is SNHLY and CDR2 is FYNNEI. CDR3 size: 13 residues. The CDR3 sequence is CASSRSDIQPQHF. CDR3 nucleotides: TGTGCCAGCAGCCGATCTGACATTCAGCCCCAGCATTTT.

This rearrangement joins TRBV11-3 to TRBJ2-2, with D hard to call. This CDR3 region has 12 residues. The germline gives CDR1 SGHNT, CDR2 YENEEA. Trimming left V 1 base short and J 5 bases short, with 2 bases between. CDR3 in amino acids: CASSLGTGELFF. As DNA, the CDR3 is TGTGCCAGCAGCTTAGGGACCGGGGAGCTGTTTTTT. The full variable domain, rest sourced from reference TRBV11-3 and TRBJ2-2, is EAGVVQSPRYKIIEKKQPVAFWCNPISGHNTLYWYLQNLGQGPELLIRYENEEAVDDSQLPKDRFSAERLKGVDSTLKIQPAELGDSAVYLCASSLGTGELFFGEGSRLTVL.

A single count supports this clone. The CDR3 nucleotides read TGTGCCTGGAAGCGATTCATGAACACTGAAGCTTTCTTT. Its protein is CAWKRFMNTEAFF. The chain has TRBV30 and TRBJ1-1, with no clear D. Germline CDR1 is GTSNPN and CDR2 is SVGIG (reference sequence). V was trimmed by 4 bases and J by 0 bases, leaving 9 bases between them. This CDR3 is built from 13 residues.

The V and J genes are TRBV7-8 and TRBJ2-7; no firm D call. Between the trimmed V and J ends, which lost 5 bases and 7 bases, there was a span of 12 bases. In germline, CDR1 is SGHVS, CDR2 FQNEAQ. This CDR3 region has 12 residues. This CDR3 is CASSADGREQYF. Written as DNA, the CDR3 is TGTGCCAGCAGCGCGGACGGAAGGGAGCAGTACTTC.

V gene TRBV5-1 combines with J gene TRBJ2-5, with D uncertain. V was cut by 1 base and J by 2 bases, with 9 bases left in between. Looked up from germline, CDR1 is SGHRS and CDR2 is YFSETQ. CDR3 length: 14 amino acids. The CDR3 is CASSLPDSQETQYF. In nucleotides, the CDR3 is TGCGCCAGCAGCTTGCCCGACTCTCAAGAGACCCAGTACTTC.

The chain carries TRBV4-2 and TRBJ2-5; a weak D match, TRBD1 (5 bases). The CDR3 has 15 residues. CDR1 and CDR2 from the germline V gene are LGHNA and YNFKEQ. Between the trimmed V and J ends, which lost 0 bases and 7 bases, there was a span of 15 bases. The CDR3 reads CASSQDRPRVGTQYF. The CDR3 bases are TGTGCCAGCAGCCAAGATCGTCCCAGGGTGGGGACCCAGTACTTC.

Only a few counts were recorded for this clone. V and J are TRBV29-1 and TRBJ2-7; 8 bases agree with TRBD1. The germline V gene has CDR1 SQVTM and CDR2 ANQGSEA. V lost 4 bases, J lost 4 bases, and 9 bases stayed unmatched. CDR3 length equals 14 residues. The CDR3 nucleotides are TGCAGCGTTGGGAGTCGCCAGGGGGCTTACGAGCAGTACTTC. Amino acid sequence: CSVGSRQGAYEQYF.

This chain uses TRBV5-5 with TRBJ2-3, with 8 positions matching TRBD2. Germline CDR1 SGHKS, CDR2 YYEKEE (reference sequence). Unmatched junction bases numbered 7, after V lost 0 bases and J lost 7 bases. CDR3 size: 15 residues. CDR3 nucleotide sequence: TGTGCCAGCAGCTTGGTCTTGACTAGCGAACATACGCAGTATTTT. Its protein product is CASSLVLTSEHTQYF. The variable domain in full, with the rest retrieved from reference TRBV5-5 and TRBJ2-3, is DAGVTQSPTHLIKTRGQQVTLRCSPISGHKSVSWYQQVLGQGPQFIFQYYEKEERGRGNFPDRFSARQFPNYSSELNVNALLLGDSALYLCASSLVLTSEHTQYFGPGTRLTVL.

The J gene is TRBJ2-7, the V gene TRBV4-2; 11 bases align to TRBD2. The CDR3 extends over 17 amino acids. Germline trimming cut 0 bases from V and 3 bases from J; bases unmatched to any gene: 7. The germline gives CDR1 LGHNA, CDR2 YNFKEQ. The CDR3 loop reads CASSQDRLAGTHYEQYF. As DNA, the CDR3 is TGTGCCAGCAGCCAAGATCGACTAGCGGGGACCCACTACGAGCAGTACTTC.

The V call is TRBV5-1, the J call TRBJ2-1; TRBD1 matches 9 bases. J gave up 6 bases and V 2 bases, and 6 bases lay outside the gene matches. Germline V gives CDR1 SGHRS, CDR2 YFSETQ. The CDR3 length is 15 residues. The CDR3 sequence: CASSFWDREGNEQFF. CDR3 bases: TGCGCCAGCAGCTTCTGGGACAGGGAAGGCAATGAGCAGTTCTTC.

The chain joins TRBV6-6 to TRBJ2-7, with TRBD1 identical over 7 bases. Germline assignment: CDR1 MNHNY and CDR2 SVGAGI (reference sequence). The length of the CDR3 is 13 residues. J gave up 7 bases and V 4 bases, and 7 bases lay outside the gene matches. The CDR3 bases are TGTGCCAGCAGTTTTGGGACAGTTGGGGAGCAGTACTTC. Its protein product is CASSFGTVGEQYF.

The chain couples TRBV11-1 to TRBJ1-6; D gene unclear. Germline V gives CDR1 SGHAT, CDR2 FQDESV (reference sequence). V shed 2 bases and J shed 7 bases, with 6 bases lying between them. The CDR3 spans 13 residues. Here the CDR3 DNA reads TGTGCCAGCAGCTTATACCGGAATTCACCCCTCCACTTT. Translating gives CASSLYRNSPLHF.

This clone was counted a few times. This chain connects TRBV5-1 to TRBJ2-2; 9 bases line up with TRBD1. Per the germline V gene, CDR1 is SGHRS and CDR2 is YFSETQ. CDR3 length: 17 residues. V was pared by 2 bases and J by 9 bases, with 14 bases of the junction left unmatched. CDR3 residues: CASSFSGTGTLGRELFF. CDR3 coding DNA: TGCGCCAGCAGCTTTTCCGGGACAGGGACTTTGGGCCGGGAGCTGTTTTTT. Looking up the rest from reference TRBV5-1 and TRBJ2-2 gives the full variable domain: KAGVTQTPRYLIKTRGQQVTLSCSPISGHRSVSWYQQTPGQGLQFLFEYFSETQRNKGNFPGRFSGRQFSNSRSEMNVSTLELGDSALYLCASSFSGTGTLGRELFFGEGSRLTVL.

This sequence joins TRBV14 and TRBJ2-1; TRBD1 matches at 7 bases. Germline assignment: CDR1 SGHDN and CDR2 FVKESK. The CDR3 totals 15 residues. J was trimmed by 7 bases and V by 4 bases; bases with no gene match: 10. The CDR3 protein is CASSPWETGTNEQFF. The DNA for the CDR3 is TGTGCCAGCAGCCCCTGGGAGACAGGGACAAATGAGCAGTTCTTC.

The V call is TRBV6-1, the J call TRBJ1-5, with D hard to call. V gave up 5 bases and J gave up 3 bases, with 14 bases separating them. Germline V lookup: CDR1 MNHNS, CDR2 SASEGT. This CDR3 is built from 15 residues. The CDR3 region is CASSLGWRLNQPQHF. The CDR3 region has the DNA TGTGCCAGCAGTCTGGGGTGGAGACTCAATCAGCCCCAGCATTTT.